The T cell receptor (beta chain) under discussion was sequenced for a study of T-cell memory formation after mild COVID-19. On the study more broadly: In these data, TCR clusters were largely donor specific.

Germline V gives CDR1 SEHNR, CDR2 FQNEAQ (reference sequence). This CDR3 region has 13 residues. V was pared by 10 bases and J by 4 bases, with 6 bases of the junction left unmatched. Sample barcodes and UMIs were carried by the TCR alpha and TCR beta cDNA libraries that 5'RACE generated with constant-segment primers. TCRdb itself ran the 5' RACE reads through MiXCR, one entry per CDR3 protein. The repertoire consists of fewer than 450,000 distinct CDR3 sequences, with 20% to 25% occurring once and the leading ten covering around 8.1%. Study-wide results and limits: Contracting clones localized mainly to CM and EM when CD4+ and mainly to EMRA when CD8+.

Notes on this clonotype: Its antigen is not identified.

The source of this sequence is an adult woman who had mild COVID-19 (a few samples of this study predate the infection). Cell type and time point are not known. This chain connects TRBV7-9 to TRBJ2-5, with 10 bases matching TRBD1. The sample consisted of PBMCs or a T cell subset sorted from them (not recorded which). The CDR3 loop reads CATRQGAVETQYF. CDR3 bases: TGTGCCACCAGACAGGGGGCCGTAGAGACCCAGTACTTC.